The present TCR beta chain was sequenced within a study of preoperative IRX-2 immunotherapy in early breast cancer. The CDR3 contains 14 residues. The sample's treatment: preoperative locoregional IRX-2 cytokine immunotherapy. Patients received preoperative, locoregional IRX-2 cytokine immunotherapy in a phase Ib study. Assay: immunoSEQ multiplex PCR; the TCRdb copy retains only in-frame clones and omits some. The sample lists 95,000 to 100,000 clones; 86% were seen once. Material: tumor tissue, obtained after IRX-2 immunotherapy. The TCR comes from a human donor with breast cancer. The chain has TRBV1 and TRBJ1-4. TRBV1 is marked as a pseudogene. The CDR3 coding sequence is TGCGCCAGCAGCCAAGGCGGTGTGGGGGAAAAACTGTTTTTT. Encoded protein: CASSQGGVGEKLFF.